What follows is one T cell receptor (beta chain) and its context. The CDR3 totals 15 residues. CDR1 SQVTM and CDR2 ANQGSEA come from the germline V gene. V was pared by 4 bases and J by 4 bases, with 8 bases of the junction left unmatched. TCRdb processed the reads anew with MiXCR; each CDR3 protein has one entry. This table holds 150,000 to 200,000 distinct CDR3 sequences, approximately 28% found once. The source of the sample is a study of T cell repertoires in cytomegalovirus infection. This chain joins TRBV29-1 and TRBJ2-1; 9 bases match TRBD2. The TCR comes from a human donor in good health (CMV status not recorded). Some clones in this sample may be carry-over from other donors' samples. Source material: PBMCs. The CDR3 loop reads CSVGRAGGSYNEQFF. DNA of the CDR3: TGCAGCGTTGGTCGAGCGGGGGGCTCATACAATGAGCAGTTCTTC.